This T cell receptor (beta chain) was captured by sequencing in a study of early T cells in non-severe SARS-CoV-2 infection. Study as a whole: The sequenced material was bulk RNA from unsorted whole blood, and its chains were unpaired.

CDR3 length equals 13 residues. V shed 0 bases and J shed 6 bases, with 8 bases lying between them. Findings and caveats of the study: Lookups in VDJdb leaned toward anti-spike CD8 responses and missed private and CD4 specificities.

TCRdb re-derived calls from the 5' RACE reads in MiXCR, one entry per CDR3 protein. The data contain tens of thousands of distinct CDR3 sequences, about 15% of them singletons. Of note for this clonotype: Antigen unknown.

The clonotype originates from an adult who was a healthcare worker with PCR-confirmed SARS-CoV-2 infection or an uninfected control (not recorded which). The specimen comprised whole blood, sampled at baseline. This rearrangement joins TRBV12-3 or TRBV12-4 to TRBJ1-2; D is unclear. The CDR3 protein is CASSLAYGDGYTF. The CDR3 nucleotides are TGTGCCAGCAGTTTAGCGTACGGGGATGGCTACACCTTC.